The sequence of this T cell receptor beta chain was determined in a study of vaccination and CD4 T cells after COVID-19. An Oncomine TCR Beta short-read assay was used to sequence the DNA from cultured CD4+ T cells. TCRdb reanalysed the PCR reads using MiXCR and keeps one entry per CDR3 protein. Of roughly 20,000 distinct CDR3 sequences listed, under 50% are singletons. As to treatment: approximately nine-day PBMC culture with coronavirus spike peptide pools or control peptides (ViraFEST assay). TCR sequencing followed the expansion of antigen-specific T cells with peptide pools in ViraFEST. Germline assignment: CDR1 MNHEY and CDR2 SVGEGT. V was pared by 8 bases and J by 3 bases, with 10 bases between. This CDR3 spans 12 amino acids. Points on this clonotype: Its antigen remains unidentified.

Sequencing was performed on CD4+ T cells from blood, cultured in vitro, taken after SARS-CoV-2 vaccination. The receptor's source is a human donor who had recovered from COVID-19. The chain couples TRBV6-2 or TRBV6-3 to TRBJ2-5; D remains ambiguous. DNA for the CDR3: TGTGCCAGCGGCCGACTGAAAGAGACCCAGTACTTC. Residues: CASGRLKETQYF.